This T cell receptor (beta chain) derives from a study of tumor and adjacent non-tumor tissue in lung cancer. Background on the study: The patients, 10 to 11 men and about five women, were roughly 30 to 76 with stage I to III disease. Each sample yielded roughly 4 million productive TCRbeta reads on average.

The study's findings and limits: Top 100 clones took a larger repertoire share in normal lung.

A modified ARM-PCR protocol with three rounds of nested PCR amplified TCRbeta. TCRdb processed the multiplex PCR reads anew with MiXCR; each CDR3 protein has one entry. The sample shows over 100,000 distinct CDR3 sequences, about 63% of them seen only once. This sample's RNA came from whole unsorted tissue. Distant lung tissue was collected more than 3 cm away from the tumor edge. A remark on this clonotype: Antigen: not known.

V gave up 4 bases and J gave up 6 bases; unmatched junction bases: 10. The CDR3 is 14 amino acids. The V gene's germline CDR1 is SQVTM and CDR2 ANQGSEA. This receptor was obtained from a man between 60 and 70 years old with non-small cell lung cancer. The sample taken for sequencing was distant non-tumor lung tissue. The V and J genes are TRBV29-1 and TRBJ1-2; 8 bases map to TRBD1. DNA of the CDR3: TGCAGCGTTGGCGACAGGGGCGGGGGCCATGGCTACACCTTC. Residues: CSVGDRGGGHGYTF.